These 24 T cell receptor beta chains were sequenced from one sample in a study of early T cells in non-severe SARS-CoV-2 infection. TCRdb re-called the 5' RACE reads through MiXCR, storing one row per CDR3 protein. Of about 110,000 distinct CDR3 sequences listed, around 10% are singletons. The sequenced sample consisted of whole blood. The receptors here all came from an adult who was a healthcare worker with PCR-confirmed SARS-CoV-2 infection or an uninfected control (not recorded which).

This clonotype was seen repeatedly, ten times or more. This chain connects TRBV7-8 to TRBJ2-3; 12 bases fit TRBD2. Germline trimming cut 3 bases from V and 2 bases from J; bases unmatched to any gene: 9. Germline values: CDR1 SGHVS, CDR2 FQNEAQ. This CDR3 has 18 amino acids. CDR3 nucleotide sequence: TGTGCCAGCAGCTTGCGGCTAGCGGGAGGGCTTGTCACAGATACGCAGTATTTT. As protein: CASSLRLAGGLVTDTQYF.

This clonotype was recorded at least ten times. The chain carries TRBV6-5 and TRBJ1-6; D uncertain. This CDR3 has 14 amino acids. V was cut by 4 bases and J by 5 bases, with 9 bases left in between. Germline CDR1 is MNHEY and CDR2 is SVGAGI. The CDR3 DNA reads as TGTGCCAGCAGTTGGAGGACGGATAATTCACCCCTCCACTTT. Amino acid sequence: CASSWRTDNSPLHF.

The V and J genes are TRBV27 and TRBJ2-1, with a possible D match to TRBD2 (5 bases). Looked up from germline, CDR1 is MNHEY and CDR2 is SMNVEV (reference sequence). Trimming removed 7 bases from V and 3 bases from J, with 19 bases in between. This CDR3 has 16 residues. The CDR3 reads CASTTYGSAIYNEQFF. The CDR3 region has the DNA TGTGCCAGCACCACTTACGGTAGCGCTATCTACAATGAGCAGTTCTTC.

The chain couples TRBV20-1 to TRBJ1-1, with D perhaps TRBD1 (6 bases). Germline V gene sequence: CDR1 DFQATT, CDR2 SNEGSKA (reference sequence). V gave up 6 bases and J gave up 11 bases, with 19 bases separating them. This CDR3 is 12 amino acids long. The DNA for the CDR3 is TGCAGTGCCCCCCGACGAGGGGGTCGGGCTTTCTTT. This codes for CSAPRRGGRAFF.

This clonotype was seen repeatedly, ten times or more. The CDR3 DNA follows: TGTGCCAGCAGCCGGACTAGCTGGAACACCGGGGAGCTGTTTTTT. Residues: CASSRTSWNTGELFF. V gene TRBV5-4 combines with J gene TRBJ2-2; 8 nucleotides match TRBD2. J gave up 1 base and V 4 bases, and 3 bases lay outside the gene matches. Germline lookup yields CDR1 SGHNT and CDR2 YYREEE (reference sequence). The CDR3 extends over 15 amino acids.

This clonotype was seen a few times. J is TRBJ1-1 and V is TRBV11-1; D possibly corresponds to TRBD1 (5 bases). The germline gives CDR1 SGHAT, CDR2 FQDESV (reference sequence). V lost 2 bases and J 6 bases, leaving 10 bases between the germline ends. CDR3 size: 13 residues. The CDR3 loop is CASSLPRVAEAFF. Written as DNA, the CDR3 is TGTGCCAGCAGCTTACCCAGGGTGGCTGAAGCTTTCTTT. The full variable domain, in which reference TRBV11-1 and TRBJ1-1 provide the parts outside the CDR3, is EAEVAQSPRYKITEKSQAVAFWCDPISGHATLYWYRQILGQGPELLVQFQDESVVDDSQLPKDRFSAERLKGVDSTLKIQPAELGDSAMYLCASSLPRVAEAFFGQGTRLTVV.

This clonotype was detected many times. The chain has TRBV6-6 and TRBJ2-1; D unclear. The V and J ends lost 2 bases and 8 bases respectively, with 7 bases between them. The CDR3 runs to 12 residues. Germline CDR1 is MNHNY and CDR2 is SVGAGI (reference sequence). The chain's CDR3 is CASSYTAHEQFF. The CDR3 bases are TGTGCCAGCAGTTACACGGCCCATGAGCAGTTCTTC.

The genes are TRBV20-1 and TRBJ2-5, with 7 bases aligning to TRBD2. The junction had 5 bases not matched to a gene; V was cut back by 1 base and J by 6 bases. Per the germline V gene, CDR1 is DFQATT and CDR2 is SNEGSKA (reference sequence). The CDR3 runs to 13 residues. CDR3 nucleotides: TGCAGTGCTAGAGTTGAGGGAGGGCAGACCCAGTACTTC. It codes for CSARVEGGQTQYF.

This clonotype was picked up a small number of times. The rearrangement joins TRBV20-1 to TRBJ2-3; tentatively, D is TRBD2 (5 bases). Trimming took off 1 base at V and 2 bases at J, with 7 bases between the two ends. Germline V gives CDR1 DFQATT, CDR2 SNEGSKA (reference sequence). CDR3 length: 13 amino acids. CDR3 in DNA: TGCAGTGCTAGAGCGGGGTACACAGATACGCAGTATTTT. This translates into CSARAGYTDTQYF.

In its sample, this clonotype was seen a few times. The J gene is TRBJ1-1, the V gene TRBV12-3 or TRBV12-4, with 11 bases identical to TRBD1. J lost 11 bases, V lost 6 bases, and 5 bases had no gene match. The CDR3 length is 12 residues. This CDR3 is CASSQDRGLAFF. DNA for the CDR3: TGTGCCAGCAGCCAGGACAGGGGGCTTGCTTTCTTT.

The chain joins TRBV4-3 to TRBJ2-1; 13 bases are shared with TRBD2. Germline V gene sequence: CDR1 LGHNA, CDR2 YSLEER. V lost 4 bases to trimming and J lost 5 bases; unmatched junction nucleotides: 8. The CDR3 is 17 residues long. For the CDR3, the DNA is TGCGCCAGCAGCCCATTTTTCGGGACTAGCGGGAACAATGAGCAGTTCTTC. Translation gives CASSPFFGTSGNNEQFF.

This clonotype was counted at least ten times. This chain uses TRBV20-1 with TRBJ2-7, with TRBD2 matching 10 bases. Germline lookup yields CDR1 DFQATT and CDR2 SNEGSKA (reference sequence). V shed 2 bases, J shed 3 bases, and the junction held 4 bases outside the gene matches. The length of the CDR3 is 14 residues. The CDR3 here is CSARLAGVFYEQYF. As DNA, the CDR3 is TGCAGTGCTAGACTAGCGGGAGTCTTCTACGAGCAGTACTTC.

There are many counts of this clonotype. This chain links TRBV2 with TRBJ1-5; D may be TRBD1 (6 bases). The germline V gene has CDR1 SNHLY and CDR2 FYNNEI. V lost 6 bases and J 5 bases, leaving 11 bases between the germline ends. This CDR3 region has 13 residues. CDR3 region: CASSGQRDQPQHF. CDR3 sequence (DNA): TGTGCCAGCAGCGGACAGCGAGATCAGCCCCAGCATTTT.

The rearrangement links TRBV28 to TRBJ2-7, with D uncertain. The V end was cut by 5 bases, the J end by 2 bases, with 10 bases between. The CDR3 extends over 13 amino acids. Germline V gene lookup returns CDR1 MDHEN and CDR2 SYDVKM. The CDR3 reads CASSRASTYEQYF. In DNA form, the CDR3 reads TGTGCCAGCAGTCGGGCTTCTACCTACGAGCAGTACTTC.

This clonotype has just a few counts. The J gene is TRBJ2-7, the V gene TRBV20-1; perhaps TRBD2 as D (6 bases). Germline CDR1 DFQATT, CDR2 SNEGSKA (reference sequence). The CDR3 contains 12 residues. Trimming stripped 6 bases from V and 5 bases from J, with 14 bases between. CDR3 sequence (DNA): TGCAGTGCAAGACTAGGCAACCACGAGCAGTACTTC. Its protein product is CSARLGNHEQYF.

This CDR3 reads CASRTLPVETQYF. The CDR3 DNA follows: TGTGCCAGCAGGACTCTGCCGGTGGAGACCCAGTACTTC. This chain connects TRBV7-2 to TRBJ2-5; D remains ambiguous. The germline gives CDR1 SGHTA, CDR2 FQGNSA. This CDR3 has 13 amino acids. V was trimmed by 6 bases and J by 5 bases, leaving 13 bases between them.

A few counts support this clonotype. The CDR3 bases are TGTGCCAGCAGCTTGAGGGACCGTTCCTCTGGAAACACCATATATTTT. It yields the protein CASSLRDRSSGNTIYF. The rearrangement uses TRBV5-4 and TRBJ1-3; D perhaps matches TRBD1 (5 bases). The CDR3 totals 16 residues. The V end lost 1 base, the J end lost 0 bases, and 11 bases lay between the germline ends. In germline, CDR1 is SGHNT, CDR2 YYREEE (reference sequence).

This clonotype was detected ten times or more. The CDR3 spells CATLDRATDTQYF. The CDR3 DNA sequence: TGTGCCACCCTAGACAGGGCCACAGATACGCAGTATTTT. The chain employs TRBV10-3 and TRBJ2-3, with 7 bases identical to TRBD1. The germline V gene has CDR1 ENHRY and CDR2 SYGVKD. V shed 10 bases and J 2 bases; nucleotides not matched to a gene: 6. The CDR3 sequence is 13 residues long.

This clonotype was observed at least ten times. The CDR3 region is CASSGANTEAFF. CDR3 in DNA: TGTGCCAGCAGTGGGGCGAACACTGAAGCTTTCTTT. The chain uses TRBV25-1 and TRBJ1-1; D remains ambiguous. This CDR3 comprises 12 residues. Per the germline V gene, CDR1 is MGHDK and CDR2 is SYGVNS. V was trimmed by 4 bases and J by 1 base, leaving 4 bases between them.

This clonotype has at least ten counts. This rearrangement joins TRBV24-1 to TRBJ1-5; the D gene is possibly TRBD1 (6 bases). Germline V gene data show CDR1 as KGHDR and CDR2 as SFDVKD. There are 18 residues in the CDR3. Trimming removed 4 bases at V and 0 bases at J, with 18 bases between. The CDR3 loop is CATSDSGTTDYSNQPQHF. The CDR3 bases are TGTGCCACCAGTGACTCCGGGACAACCGATTATAGCAATCAGCCCCAGCATTTT.

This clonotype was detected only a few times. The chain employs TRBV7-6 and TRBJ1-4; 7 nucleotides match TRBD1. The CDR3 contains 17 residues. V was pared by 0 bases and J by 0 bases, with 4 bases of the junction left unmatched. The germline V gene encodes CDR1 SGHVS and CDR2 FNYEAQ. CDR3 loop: CASSLAPTGTTNEKLFF. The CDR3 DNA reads TGTGCCAGCAGCTTAGCACCGACAGGGACAACTAATGAAAAACTGTTTTTT. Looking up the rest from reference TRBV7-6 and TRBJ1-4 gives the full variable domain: GAGVSQSPRYKVTKRGQDVALRCDPISGHVSLYWYRQALGQGPEFLTYFNYEAQQDKSGLPNDRFSAERPEGSISTLTIQRTEQRDSAMYRCASSLAPTGTTNEKLFFGSGTQLSVL.

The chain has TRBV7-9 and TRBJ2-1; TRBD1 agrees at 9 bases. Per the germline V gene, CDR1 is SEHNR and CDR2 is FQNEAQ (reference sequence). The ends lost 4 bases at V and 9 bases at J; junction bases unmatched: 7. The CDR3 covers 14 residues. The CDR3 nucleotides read TGTGCCAGCAGCTCCGGGACAGGGTGGGGTGAGCAGTTCTTC. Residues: CASSSGTGWGEQFF.

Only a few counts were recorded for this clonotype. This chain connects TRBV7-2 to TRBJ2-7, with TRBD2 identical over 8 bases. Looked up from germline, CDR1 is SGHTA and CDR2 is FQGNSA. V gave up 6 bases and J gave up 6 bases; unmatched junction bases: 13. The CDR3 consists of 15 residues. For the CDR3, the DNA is TGTGCCAGCAGTCTAGACCCTAGCGGGCCCCCCGAGCAGTACTTC. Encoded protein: CASSLDPSGPPEQYF.

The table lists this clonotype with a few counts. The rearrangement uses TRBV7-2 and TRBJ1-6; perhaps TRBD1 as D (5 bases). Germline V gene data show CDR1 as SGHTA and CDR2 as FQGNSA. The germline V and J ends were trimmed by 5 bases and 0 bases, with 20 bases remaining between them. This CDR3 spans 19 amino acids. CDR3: CASSQRQGLLSSYNSPLHF. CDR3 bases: TGTGCCAGCAGCCAACGTCAGGGTTTACTTAGCTCCTATAATTCACCCCTCCACTTT. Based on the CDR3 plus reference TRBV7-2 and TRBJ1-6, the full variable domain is GAGVSQSPSNKVTEKGKDVELRCDPISGHTALYWYRQSLGQGLEFLIYFQGNSAPDKSGLPSDRFSAERTGGSVSTLTIQRTQQEDSAVYLCASSQRQGLLSSYNSPLHFGNGTRLTVT.